The 27 T cell receptor beta chains presented below share a single source sample, sequenced in a study of blood T cells in healthy people across ages. Primed by a sample-barcoded 5' primer and a J-beta primer mix, a second PCR proceeded for 7 to 11 cycles. TCRdb re-called the 5' RACE reads with MiXCR, one entry per CDR3 protein. Altogether 700,000 or so distinct CDR3 sequences are present, roughly 41% being singletons, with the ten largest covering about 30%. The sequenced material came from blood. Receptors were obtained from a man older than 75 in good health.

This chain uses TRBV20-1 with TRBJ2-1; possible D gene TRBD2, 6 bases. V was trimmed by 6 bases and J by 5 bases, leaving 11 bases between them. Germline lookup yields CDR1 DFQATT and CDR2 SNEGSKA (reference sequence). This CDR3 spans 12 amino acids. Here the CDR3 reads CSAEGRNNEQFF. Here the CDR3 DNA reads TGCAGTGCGGAGGGCCGTAACAATGAGCAGTTCTTC.

This chain joins TRBV3-1 and TRBJ2-7, with 7 bases matching TRBD2. The DNA end lines up better with TRBJ2-5; the J call may be wrong. This CDR3 contains 14 residues. Germline values: CDR1 LGHDT, CDR2 YNNKEL (reference sequence). The DNA of the CDR3 is TGTGCCAGCAGCCAAGCGGGAGGAGAAGAGACCCAGTACTTC. It is translated as CASSQAGGEETQYF.

The chain links TRBV20-1 to TRBJ2-5; D gene uncertain. V shed 8 bases and J shed 0 bases, with 7 bases lying between them. The CDR3 consists of 11 residues. Looked up from germline, CDR1 is DFQATT and CDR2 is SNEGSKA (reference sequence). CDR3 DNA sequence: TGCAGTTCCGAGTACCAAGAGACCCAGTACTTC. Translating gives CSSEYQETQYF.

The chain links TRBV5-1 to TRBJ2-1; 7 bases are a match to TRBD2. The CDR3 has 14 residues. Germline assignment: CDR1 SGHRS and CDR2 YFSETQ. Losses at the gene ends were 3 bases for V and 12 bases for J; bases not matched to a gene: 12. The CDR3, as DNA: TGCGCCAGCAGCTCGACGACTAGCACGGCTTGGCAGTTCTTC. This encodes CASSSTTSTAWQFF.

V gene TRBV9 combines with J gene TRBJ2-1, with D perhaps matching TRBD1 (8 bases). Trimming took off 2 bases at V and 10 bases at J, with 16 bases between the two ends. The germline gives CDR1 SGDLS, CDR2 YYNGEE. This CDR3 is 14 amino acids long. CDR3 nucleotides: TGTGCCAGCAGCGTTGGACAGGGAGGGGGGGAGCAGTTCTTC. It is translated as CASSVGQGGGEQFF.

This chain joins TRBV7-8 and TRBJ2-3; 10 bases are shared with TRBD2. This CDR3 region has 16 residues. The V segment lost 3 bases and the J segment 3 bases; nucleotides outside the gene matches: 6. Germline lookup yields CDR1 SGHVS and CDR2 FQNEAQ. CDR3 coding DNA: TGTGCCAGCAGCTTGGAGCGGGGGGGCATGACAGATACGCAGTATTTT. Amino acid sequence: CASSLERGGMTDTQYF.

The chain combines TRBV7-2 with TRBJ2-2; TRBD2 agrees at 7 bases. Germline-derived CDR1 and CDR2 are SGHTA and FQGNSA. V lost 4 bases, J lost 4 bases, and 6 bases stayed unmatched. CDR3 length: 15 amino acids. Written as DNA, the CDR3 is TGTGCCAGCAGCTCGACTAGCCAACGCACCGGGGAGCTGTTTTTT. It is translated as CASSSTSQRTGELFF.

The J gene is TRBJ2-1, the V gene TRBV11-3, with 9 nucleotides matching TRBD2. The ends lost 1 base at V and 10 bases at J; junction bases unmatched: 2. The germline CDR1 and CDR2 sequences are SGHNT and YENEEA. CDR3 length: 13 residues. The CDR3 DNA follows: TGTGCCAGCAGCTTAGCTAGCGGGGCGGAGCAGTTCTTC. Protein product: CASSLASGAEQFF.

The rearrangement links TRBV7-9 to TRBJ2-5, with no clear D. Germline V gives CDR1 SEHNR, CDR2 FQNEAQ (reference sequence). The V end was cut by 7 bases, the J end by 1 base, with 16 bases between. The CDR3 length is 15 residues. CDR3 coding DNA: TGTGCCAGCACCTCCCCTTGGACGTTCCAAGAGACCCAGTACTTC. It specifies CASTSPWTFQETQYF. Full variable domain (rest looked up from reference TRBV7-9 and TRBJ2-5): DTGVSQNPRHKITKRGQNVTFRCDPISEHNRLYWYRQTLGQGPEFLTYFQNEAQLEKSRLLSDRFSAERPKGSFSTLEIQRTEQGDSAMYLCASTSPWTFQETQYFGPGTRLLVL.

The rearrangement joins TRBV7-2 to TRBJ2-1; a weak D match, TRBD1 (6 bases). CDR3 length: 15 amino acids. Germline V gene data show CDR1 as SGHTA and CDR2 as FQGNSA. Trimming removed 7 bases from V and 10 bases from J, with 23 bases in between. The CDR3 reads CASILRPLQGTEQFF. CDR3 DNA: TGTGCCAGCATACTACGCCCCCTACAGGGCACGGAGCAGTTCTTC.

V is TRBV29-1 and J is TRBJ2-6; no clear D. Germline lookup yields CDR1 SQVTM and CDR2 ANQGSEA. The CDR3 contains 14 residues. Trimming took off 2 bases at V and 2 bases at J, with 7 bases between the two ends. CDR3: CSVEHTTGANVLTF. CDR3 DNA sequence: TGCAGCGTTGAACATACCACTGGGGCCAACGTCCTGACTTTC.

V gene TRBV5-1 combines with J gene TRBJ2-7, with D possibly called TRBD1 or TRBD2 (6 bases each). The CDR3 has 14 residues. Germline-derived CDR1 and CDR2 are SGHRS and YFSETQ. The V and J ends lost 4 bases and 8 bases respectively, with 19 bases between them. CDR3 sequence: CASSRQDGGLQQYF. The DNA of the CDR3 is TGCGCCAGCAGCCGGCAAGACGGGGGCTTGCAGCAGTACTTC.

As for this clonotype: Since a much larger clone is just one base distant, this may be a read error. The J gene is TRBJ2-7, the V gene TRBV10-3; 9 bases agree with TRBD1. Trimming at V came to 2 bases and at J to 1 base, leaving 6 bases not matched to a gene. Per germline, CDR1 ENHRY and CDR2 SYGVKD. CDR3 length equals 16 residues. CDR3: CAISEAGTGLSYEQYF. The CDR3 DNA sequence: TGTGCCATCAGTGAGGCCGGGACAGGGCTTTCCTACGAGCAGTACTTC.

DNA of the CDR3: TGTGCCAGCAGTGTTGAGGACAGATCCTCACCCCTCCACTTT. Its protein is CASSVEDRSSPLHF. The chain is built from TRBV12-3 or TRBV12-4 and TRBJ1-6; a weak D match, TRBD1 (6 bases). There are 14 residues in the CDR3. V shed 5 bases and J shed 10 bases, with 15 bases lying between them.

Details on this clonotype: A much more abundant neighbour one base away suggests this may be a read error. The CDR3 protein is CARSLGGPLDTQYF. Written as DNA, the CDR3 is TGTGCCCGCAGTCTCGGGGGCCCCCTAGATACGCAGTATTTT. The V and J genes are TRBV12-3 or TRBV12-4 and TRBJ2-3; the D gene could be TRBD1 or TRBD2 (6 bases each). The CDR3 is made up of 14 amino acids.

This clonotype was seen many times. The gene calls are TRBV7-8 and TRBJ2-7; TRBD2 matches 8 bases. Looked up from germline, CDR1 is SGHVS and CDR2 is FQNEAQ. The CDR3 sequence is 15 residues long. Losses at the gene ends were 2 bases for V and 4 bases for J; bases not matched to a gene: 7. CDR3 sequence: CASSLQSGSWYEQYF. The CDR3 nucleotides are TGTGCCAGCAGCTTACAAAGCGGGAGTTGGTACGAGCAGTACTTC.

This clonotype was seen a few times. The chain has TRBV6-2 or TRBV6-3 and TRBJ2-7; a possible D gene is TRBD1 (6 bases). Deletions cut 5 bases from V and 7 bases from J, with 15 bases between. CDR1 MNHEY and CDR2 SVGEGT come from the germline V gene. The CDR3 sequence is 13 residues long. Written as DNA, the CDR3 is TGTGCCAGCAGTCGTACAGGGACATCGGAGCAGTACTTC. It specifies CASSRTGTSEQYF.

Regarding this clonotype: A much larger clonotype is one base distant, so this may be a read error. The chain employs TRBV6-2 or TRBV6-3 and TRBJ2-1; 8 bases align to TRBD1. The J call may be in error: the DNA end matches TRBJ2-7 better. This CDR3 has 16 amino acids. Germline V CDR1 and CDR2: MNHEY, SVGEGT. As DNA, the CDR3 is TGTGCCAGCAGTTACTCATACAGGGGGTTTTACAATGAGCAGTACTTC. This translates into CASSYSYRGFYNEQYF.

This clonotype was counted ten times or more. The gene calls are TRBV4-2 and TRBJ2-3; D remains unclear. Germline loops: CDR1 LGHNA, CDR2 YNFKEQ. With 2 bases removed from V and 7 bases from J, the gap between germline ends came to 4 bases. The CDR3 is 11 residues long. CDR3 DNA sequence: TGTGCCAGCAGCCAATCGTATACGCAGTATTTT. Amino acid sequence: CASSQSYTQYF.

For this clonotype: This could be a read error, since a much larger clone is one nucleotide away. The V call is TRBV4-3, the J call TRBJ2-1, with D maybe TRBD2 (5 bases). This CDR3 contains 14 residues. Germline CDR1 reads LGHNA; CDR2 reads YSLEER. This CDR3 is CASNQDYYGSEQFF. In DNA form, the CDR3 reads TGCGCCAGCAACCAAGACTACTACGGAAGTGAGCAGTTCTTC.

This chain uses TRBV5-1 with TRBJ1-4, with TRBD1 as a possible D gene (5 bases). Germline values: CDR1 SGHRS, CDR2 YFSETQ. V was trimmed by 4 bases and J by 3 bases, leaving 13 bases between them. The CDR3 is made up of 15 amino acids. The CDR3 region is CASSGQGPPNEKLFF. For the CDR3, the DNA is TGCGCCAGCAGCGGGCAGGGACCGCCTAATGAAAAACTGTTTTTT.

V and J are TRBV6-2 or TRBV6-3 and TRBJ2-7, with D unclear. Deletions cut 4 bases from V and 4 bases from J, with 14 bases between. The CDR3 consists of 14 residues. Germline V CDR1 and CDR2: MNHEY, SVGEGT. The CDR3 reads CASSSTAGGYEQYF. The CDR3 nucleotides read TGTGCCAGCAGTTCCACCGCCGGTGGGTACGAGCAGTACTTC.

This clonotype occurred a few times. This sequence joins TRBV10-3 and TRBJ1-5, with 8 positions matching TRBD1. Losses at the gene ends were 3 bases for V and 6 bases for J; bases not matched to a gene: 7. This CDR3 region has 15 residues. Germline assignment: CDR1 ENHRY and CDR2 SYGVKD. CDR3 amino acids: CAISEKTGDGQPQHF. The CDR3 bases are TGTGCCATCAGTGAAAAGACAGGGGACGGTCAGCCCCAGCATTTT.

Note on this clonotype: An end of the junction differs from the germline gene, which may be a read error. V usage is TRBV20-1 and J usage is TRBJ2-5; the D is unclear. This CDR3 comprises 12 residues. CDR1 is DFQATT and CDR2 is SNEGSKA in the germline V gene (reference sequence). The CDR3 spells CSASPVQETRYF. CDR3 bases: TGCAGTGCTAGCCCAGTCCAAGAGACCCGGTACTTC.

This clonotype was seen a few times. The J gene is TRBJ1-2, the V gene TRBV9, with D uncertain. CDR3 length equals 14 residues. Germline-derived CDR1 and CDR2 are SGDLS and YYNGEE. V shed 4 bases and J shed 2 bases, with 12 bases lying between them. For the CDR3, the DNA is TGTGCCAGCAGCTCCGGACGGGGAAACTATGGCTACACCTTC. Translating it yields CASSSGRGNYGYTF.

V and J are TRBV6-1 and TRBJ1-5; no clear D gene. This CDR3 is 16 amino acids long. Germline assignment: CDR1 MNHNS and CDR2 SASEGT. The germline V and J ends were trimmed by 6 bases and 0 bases, with 15 bases remaining between them. Here the CDR3 DNA reads TGTGCCAGCAGAGAGACATGGCAGACTAGCAATCAGCCCCAGCATTTT. Protein product: CASRETWQTSNQPQHF.

This clonotype was picked up a small number of times. The V call is TRBV6-5, the J call TRBJ2-4, with TRBD1 matching 9 bases. CDR1 and CDR2 from the germline V gene are MNHEY and SVGAGI. This CDR3 comprises 14 residues. Trimming removed 5 bases from V and 7 bases from J; junction bases left unmatched: 6. The CDR3 protein is CASSQGQGSNIQYF. CDR3 in DNA: TGTGCCAGCAGTCAAGGACAGGGGTCGAACATTCAGTACTTC.